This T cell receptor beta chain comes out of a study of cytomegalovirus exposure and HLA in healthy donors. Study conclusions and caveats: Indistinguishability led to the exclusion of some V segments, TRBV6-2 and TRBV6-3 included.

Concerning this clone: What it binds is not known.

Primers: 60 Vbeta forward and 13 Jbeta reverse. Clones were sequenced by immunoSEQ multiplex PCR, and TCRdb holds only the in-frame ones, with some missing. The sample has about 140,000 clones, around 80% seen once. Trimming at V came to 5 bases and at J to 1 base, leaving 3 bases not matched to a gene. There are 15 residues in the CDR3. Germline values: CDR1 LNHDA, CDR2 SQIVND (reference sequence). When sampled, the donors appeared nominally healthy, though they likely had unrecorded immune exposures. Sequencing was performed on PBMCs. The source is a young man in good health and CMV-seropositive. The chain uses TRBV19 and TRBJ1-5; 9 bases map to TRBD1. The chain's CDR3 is CASSLGQGSNQPQHF. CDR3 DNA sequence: TGTGCCAGTAGTTTGGGACAGGGAAGCAATCAGCCCCAGCATTTT.